These T cell receptor beta chains were read from a single sample in a study of shared clonotypes between healthy human individuals. The protocol was immunoSEQ multiplex PCR, while the TCRdb copy is restricted to in-frame clones and leaves out a portion. The sample records fewer than 850,000 clones, 72% being singletons. Source material: memory CD4+ T cells sorted from blood. Receptor source: a young woman in good health. Each CDR3 is given with its conserved first and last residue.

V gene | CDR3 protein
TRBV5-1 | CASGRQGRSTDTQYF
TRBV5-6 | CASSGGWGSPLHF
TRBV28 | CASSLEELGNQPQHF
TRBV7-2 | CASSRGGSQPQHF
TRBV30 | CAWRSGGDYGYTF
TRBV5-4 | CASSFGLVSVPRGGANVLTF
TRBV5-4 | CASSSSTLREETQYF
TRBV28 | CASSLNAHQPQHF
TRBV6-1 | CASSDPSGTGTIVEQYF
TRBV19 | CASTQLAGAYNEQFF
TRBV14 | CASSPLGLAGWNEQFF